These 28 T cell receptor beta chains were sequenced from one sample in a study of OX40 agonist ivuxolimab in advanced cancers. Clones were sequenced by immunoSEQ multiplex PCR, and TCRdb holds only the in-frame ones, with some missing. The sample includes 35,000 to 45,000 clones, 82% of them seen just once. The input for sequencing was CD4+ or CD8+ T cells sorted from blood, taken in a trial of the OX40 agonist ivuxolimab. Every receptor here comes from an adult with an advanced solid tumor such as melanoma, head and neck, liver or kidney cancer.

This rearrangement joins TRBV19 to TRBJ2-5; D is possibly TRBD1 or TRBD2 (5 bases each). Germline CDR1 and CDR2: LNHDA and SQIVND (reference sequence). V was shortened by 3 bases and J by 7 bases, with 15 bases between the two germline ends. The CDR3 runs 14 residues. The CDR3 loop reads CASSMGVGAGTQYF. CDR3 sequence (DNA): TGTGCCAGTAGTATGGGGGTCGGGGCGGGGACCCAGTACTTC.

This chain joins TRBV11-2 and TRBJ2-3, with 10 bases lining up with TRBD2. The CDR3 is 17 amino acids. V was pared by 2 bases and J by 4 bases, with 9 bases of the junction left unmatched. Germline CDR1 and CDR2: SGHAT and FQNNGV. CDR3 DNA: TGTGCCAGCAGCTTATCTCCTAGCGGGAGTTGGGCAGATACGCAGTATTTT. Translating it yields CASSLSPSGSWADTQYF.

V gene TRBV5-4 combines with J gene TRBJ2-7; TRBD1 aligns across 7 bases. The germline gives CDR1 SGHNT, CDR2 YYREEE (reference sequence). CDR3 length: 15 amino acids. J was trimmed by 0 bases and V by 0 bases; bases with no gene match: 3. Written as DNA, the CDR3 is TGTGCCAGCAGCTTGGGGGGGACAGTCTCCTACGAGCAGTACTTC. Amino acid sequence: CASSLGGTVSYEQYF.

J is TRBJ2-1 and V is TRBV6-5; 9 bases line up with TRBD1. Trimming took 4 bases from V and 8 from J; bases not matched to a gene: 9. The CDR3 consists of 15 residues. CDR1 is MNHEY, CDR2 SVGAGI, per germline. CDR3 amino acids: CASSFLPTGGDEQFF. For the CDR3, the DNA is TGTGCCAGCAGTTTTCTTCCGACAGGGGGGGATGAGCAGTTCTTC.

The rearrangement uses TRBV5-1 and TRBJ2-1; D is ambiguous. This CDR3 is built from 14 residues. The ends were cut back, 0 bases at V and 3 bases at J, with 7 bases in the middle. Per the germline V gene, CDR1 is SGHRS and CDR2 is YFSETQ. CDR3 sequence: CASSLVVDYNEQFF. Written as DNA, the CDR3 is TGCGCCAGCAGCTTGGTTGTAGACTACAATGAGCAGTTCTTC. Combining the CDR3 with reference TRBV5-1 and TRBJ2-1 gives the whole variable domain KAGVTQTPRYLIKTRGQQVTLSCSPISGHRSVSWYQQTPGQGLQFLFEYFSETQRNKGNFPGRFSGRQFSNSRSEMNVSTLELGDSALYLCASSLVVDYNEQFFGPGTRLTVL.

CDR3 in amino acids: CASSLAGSSYNEQFF. CDR3 in DNA: TGTGCCAGCAGCTTGGCAGGGAGCTCCTACAATGAGCAGTTCTTC. The chain uses TRBV5-4 and TRBJ2-1, with D perhaps given as TRBD1 or TRBD2 (5 bases each). The CDR3 covers 15 residues. Germline CDR1 SGHNT, CDR2 YYREEE (reference sequence). V was clipped by 0 bases and J by 0 bases, with 7 bases between them. Filled out from reference TRBV5-4 and TRBJ2-1, the complete variable domain reads ETGVTQSPTHLIKTRGQQVTLRCSSQSGHNTVSWYQQALGQGPQFIFQYYREEENGRGNFPPRFSGLQFPNYSSELNVNALELDDSALYLCASSLAGSSYNEQFFGPGTRLTVL.

The chain couples TRBV4-3 to TRBJ1-4; D is perhaps TRBD1 (5 bases). CDR3 length: 16 residues. CDR1 is LGHNA, CDR2 YSLEER, per germline. Deletions cut 0 bases from V and 2 bases from J, with 10 bases between. The CDR3 region is CASSQDWAGTNEKLFF. The CDR3 bases are TGCGCCAGCAGCCAAGATTGGGCAGGGACTAATGAAAAACTGTTTTTT.

The CDR3: CASSQENPISQFF. The CDR3 region has the DNA TGCGCCAGCAGCCAAGAAAACCCCATTTCGCAGTTCTTC. The genes are TRBV4-1 and TRBJ2-1; D call uncertain. Germline V gene sequence: CDR1 MGHRA, CDR2 YSYEKL. V shed 0 bases and J shed 12 bases, with 12 bases lying between them. The length of the CDR3 is 13 residues.

The V call is TRBV4-1, the J call TRBJ2-7; 7 bases are a match to TRBD1. Trimming cost V 2 bases and J 6 bases; bases outside gene matches: 13. CDR3 length equals 16 residues. The germline CDR1 and CDR2 sequences are MGHRA and YSYEKL. The CDR3 DNA follows: TGCGCCAGCAGCCAAAATCCGACAGGGTACGGCTTCGAGCAGTACTTC. It yields the protein CASSQNPTGYGFEQYF.

V and J are TRBV9 and TRBJ2-6; no firm D call. In germline, CDR1 is SGDLS, CDR2 YYNGEE. V lost 4 bases and J 0 bases, leaving 8 bases between the germline ends. CDR3 length: 15 residues. The CDR3 spells CASSTQSSGANVLTF. CDR3 sequence (DNA): TGTGCCAGCAGCACACAGAGCTCTGGGGCCAACGTCCTGACTTTC.

The chain is built from TRBV11-3 and TRBJ2-7; D is unresolved. Germline-derived CDR1 and CDR2 are SGHNT and YENEEA. The CDR3 runs 12 residues. The V gene lost 3 bases and the J gene lost 3 bases, with 6 bases spanning the gap. CDR3 DNA: TGTGCCAGCAGCTTGAACGGCTACGAGCAGTACTTC. This translates into CASSLNGYEQYF.

This chain uses TRBV28 with TRBJ1-2; D remains ambiguous. The V gene lost 4 bases and the J gene lost 4 bases, with 10 bases spanning the gap. This CDR3 comprises 13 residues. CDR1 and CDR2 (germline): MDHEN, SYDVKM. The CDR3 DNA sequence: TGTGCCAGCAGTTCTACGAGCCCCTATGGCTACACCTTC. It yields the protein CASSSTSPYGYTF.

V and J are TRBV19 and TRBJ2-2, with a weak D call TRBD2 (6 bases). The CDR3 is made up of 14 amino acids. The germline CDR1 and CDR2 sequences are LNHDA and SQIVND (reference sequence). The ends were cut back, 0 bases at V and 5 bases at J, with 7 bases in the middle. The CDR3 DNA reads TGTGCCAGTAGTATAGATGCGGGGACCGGGGAGCTGTTTTTT. It yields the protein CASSIDAGTGELFF. Combining the CDR3 with reference TRBV19 and TRBJ2-2 gives the whole variable domain DGGITQSPKYLFRKEGQNVTLSCEQNLNHDAMYWYRQDPGQGLRLIYYSQIVNDFQKGDIAEGYSVSREKKESFPLTVTSAQKNPTAFYLCASSIDAGTGELFFGEGSRLTVL.

Here the CDR3 reads CASSLGTSGGGTQYF. CDR3 DNA: TGTGCCAGCAGTTTAGGGACTAGCGGGGGTGGGACCCAGTACTTC. The J gene is TRBJ2-5, the V gene TRBV28; 14 bases are shared with TRBD2. The CDR3 is made up of 15 amino acids. Germline CDR1 and CDR2: MDHEN and SYDVKM. With V trimmed by 2 bases and J by 7 bases, 3 bases remained unmatched.

The chain joins TRBV7-9 to TRBJ2-7; TRBD1 matches at 10 bases. This CDR3 is 14 amino acids long. Germline loops: CDR1 SEHNR, CDR2 FQNEAQ (reference sequence). Unmatched junction bases numbered 4, after V lost 5 bases and J lost 3 bases. CDR3 amino acids: CASSLGQGNYEQYF. CDR3 nucleotides: TGTGCCAGCAGCCTGGGACAGGGGAACTACGAGCAGTACTTC.

The chain is built from TRBV20-1 and TRBJ2-6, with unresolved D. Per the germline V gene, CDR1 is DFQATT and CDR2 is SNEGSKA (reference sequence). The CDR3 has 11 amino acids. V dropped 5 bases and J dropped 8 bases, with 7 bases sitting between them. This CDR3 is CSAPATNVLTF. The CDR3 DNA follows: TGCAGTGCTCCCGCGACCAACGTCCTGACTTTC.

The rearrangement links TRBV5-1 to TRBJ2-7; D may be TRBD2 (7 bases). Germline-derived CDR1 and CDR2 are SGHRS and YFSETQ. This CDR3 region has 15 residues. V lost 2 bases, J lost 4 bases, and 16 bases lay in between. DNA for the CDR3: TGCGCCAGCAGCTTAGGCAGGGGACTAACATACGAGCAGTACTTC. The encoded protein is CASSLGRGLTYEQYF.

J is TRBJ2-1 and V is TRBV4-1; no clear D gene. The germline CDR1 and CDR2 sequences are MGHRA and YSYEKL. V was trimmed by 0 bases and J by 1 base, leaving 7 bases between them. CDR3 size: 15 residues. The CDR3 here is CASSQDLPSYNEQFF. The CDR3 coding sequence is TGCGCCAGCAGCCAAGATTTGCCGTCCTACAATGAGCAGTTCTTC.

CDR3: CASRASAATNYGYTF. In DNA, the CDR3 is TGTGCCAGCCGTGCCTCCGCAGCCACTAACTATGGCTACACCTTC. This sequence joins TRBV6-6 and TRBJ1-2; D unresolved. Germline loops: CDR1 MNHNY, CDR2 SVGAGI (reference sequence). V was pared by 8 bases and J by 0 bases, with 16 bases between. This CDR3 is built from 15 residues.

This chain links TRBV19 with TRBJ2-7, with TRBD2 identical over 7 bases. Germline assignment: CDR1 LNHDA and CDR2 SQIVND (reference sequence). The CDR3 loop spans 14 amino acids. J gave up 2 bases and V 6 bases, and 7 bases lay outside the gene matches. The CDR3 region has the DNA TGTGCCAGTAGCCCGGGAGGCGGAACCTACGAGCAGTACTTC. Encoded protein: CASSPGGGTYEQYF.

The chain recombines TRBV7-3 with TRBJ2-2; the D gene is possibly TRBD1 (5 bases). Germline V CDR1 and CDR2: SGHTA, FQGTGA. The CDR3 sequence is 13 residues long. Between the trimmed V and J ends, which lost 5 bases and 6 bases, there was a span of 10 bases. The chain's CDR3 is CASSPTVPGELFF. Here the CDR3 DNA reads TGTGCCAGCAGCCCGACAGTCCCCGGGGAGCTGTTTTTT.

The V gene is TRBV11-1, the J gene TRBJ2-5; TRBD1 or TRBD2 may be the D gene (6 bases each). CDR1 and CDR2 from the germline V gene are SGHAT and FQDESV (reference sequence). CDR3 length: 16 residues. V was pared by 5 bases and J by 1 base, with 17 bases between. The CDR3 DNA sequence: TGTGCCAGCAGCCTGTGGGGGGCCGGTTCCCAAGAGACCCAGTACTTC. This translates into CASSLWGAGSQETQYF.

The CDR3 bases are TGTGCCAGCTCCCCGACGGGGGGTGAAGCTTTCTTT. It translates to CASSPTGGEAFF. This chain links TRBV18 with TRBJ1-1; a possible D gene is TRBD1 (5 bases). The CDR3 consists of 12 residues. The germline CDR1 and CDR2 sequences are KGHSH and LQKENI. Trimming shortened V by 6 bases and J by 7 bases, and 12 bases separated the two germline ends.

The chain is built from TRBV29-1 and TRBJ2-1; 7 bases match TRBD2. From germline, CDR1 is SQVTM and CDR2 ANQGSEA. This CDR3 has 15 residues. Unmatched junction bases numbered 11, after V lost 6 bases and J lost 3 bases. CDR3 region: CSVVGGDLHYNEQFF. CDR3 DNA: TGCAGCGTGGTGGGAGGGGACCTTCACTACAATGAGCAGTTCTTC.

The V gene is TRBV28, the J gene TRBJ1-5; D not certain. Germline CDR1 and CDR2: MDHEN and SYDVKM. V dropped 5 bases and J dropped 0 bases, with 8 bases sitting between them. The length of the CDR3 is 14 residues. The CDR3 is CASSQRGSNQPQHF. CDR3 DNA sequence: TGTGCCAGCAGTCAACGGGGTAGCAATCAGCCCCAGCATTTT.

The chain links TRBV9 to TRBJ2-2, with D unresolved. The CDR3 contains 15 residues. CDR1 is SGDLS, CDR2 YYNGEE, per germline. V shed 4 bases and J shed 4 bases, with 14 bases lying between them. CDR3: CASSTALTVTGELFF. The CDR3 DNA is TGTGCCAGCAGCACCGCATTGACGGTCACCGGGGAGCTGTTTTTT.

The chain uses TRBV4-3 and TRBJ2-7; TRBD2 agrees at 9 bases. After removal of 4 bases from V and 3 bases from J, the junction contained 7 bases not matched to a gene. The CDR3 totals 15 residues. Germline CDR1 and CDR2: LGHNA and YSLEER. CDR3 in amino acids: CASSPRAGGNYEQYF. The CDR3 DNA reads as TGCGCCAGCAGCCCGCGAGCGGGGGGAAACTACGAGCAGTACTTC.

The chain has TRBV29-1 and TRBJ1-4; D gene uncertain. The CDR3 runs to 14 residues. CDR1 is SQVTM, CDR2 ANQGSEA, per germline. Trimming removed 4 bases at V and 5 bases at J, with 14 bases between. CDR3 DNA sequence: TGCAGCGTTGTACCCGGACGAGGGAATGAAAAACTGTTTTTT. Translation: CSVVPGRGNEKLFF.